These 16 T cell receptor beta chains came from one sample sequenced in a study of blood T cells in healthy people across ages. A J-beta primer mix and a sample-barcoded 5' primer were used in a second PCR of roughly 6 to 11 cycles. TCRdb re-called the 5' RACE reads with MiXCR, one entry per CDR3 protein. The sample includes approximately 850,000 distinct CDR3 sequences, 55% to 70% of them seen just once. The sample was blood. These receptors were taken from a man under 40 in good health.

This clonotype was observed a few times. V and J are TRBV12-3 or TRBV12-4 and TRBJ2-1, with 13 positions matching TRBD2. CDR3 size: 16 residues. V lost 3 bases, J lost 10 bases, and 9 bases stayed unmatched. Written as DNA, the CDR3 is TGTGCCAGCAGTTTGCCAACTAGCGGGGGGGCCGGGGAGCAGTTCTTC. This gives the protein CASSLPTSGGAGEQFF.

The CDR3 DNA is TGTGCCAGCAGCTCCACATACGGGGTTGGGTACGAGCAGTACTTC. Residues: CASSSTYGVGYEQYF. This chain uses TRBV7-8 with TRBJ2-7; D perhaps matches TRBD2 (5 bases). With 4 bases removed from V and 4 bases from J, the gap between germline ends came to 17 bases. Germline V lookup: CDR1 SGHVS, CDR2 FQNEAQ. The CDR3 totals 15 residues. Variable domain in full (rest from reference TRBV7-8 and TRBJ2-7): GAGVSQSPRYKVAKRGQDVALRCDPISGHVSLFWYQQALGQGPEFLTYFQNEAQLDKSGLPSDRFFAERPEGSVSTLKIQRTQQEDSAVYLCASSSTYGVGYEQYFGPGTRLTVT.

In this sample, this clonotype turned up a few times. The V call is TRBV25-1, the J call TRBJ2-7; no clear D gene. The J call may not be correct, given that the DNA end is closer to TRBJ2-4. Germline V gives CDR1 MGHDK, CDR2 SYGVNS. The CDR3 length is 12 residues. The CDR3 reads CASSTSGNIQYF. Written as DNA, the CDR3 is TGTGCCAGCAGTACATCGGGAAACATTCAGTACTTC.

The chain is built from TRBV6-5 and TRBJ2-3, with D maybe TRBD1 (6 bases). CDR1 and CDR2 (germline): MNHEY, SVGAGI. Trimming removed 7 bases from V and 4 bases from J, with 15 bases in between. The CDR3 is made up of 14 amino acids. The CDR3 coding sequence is TGTGCCAGCAAGGACAGTCGCATCTCAGATACGCAGTATTTT. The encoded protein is CASKDSRISDTQYF.

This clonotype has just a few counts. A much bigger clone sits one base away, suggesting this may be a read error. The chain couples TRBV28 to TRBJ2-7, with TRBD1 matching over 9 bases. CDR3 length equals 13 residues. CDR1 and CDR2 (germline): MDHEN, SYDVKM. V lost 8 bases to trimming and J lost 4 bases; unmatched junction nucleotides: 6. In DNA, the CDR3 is TGTGCCAGCGCCGTGGGACAGGGATACGAGCAGTACTTC. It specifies CASAVGQGYEQYF.

CDR3 in amino acids: CSASGGVGEVYNEQYF. The CDR3 region has the DNA TGCAGTGCTAGCGGGGGGGTGGGCGAGGTCTACAATGAGCAGTACTTC. J is TRBJ2-5 and V is TRBV20-1, with TRBD2 matching 8 bases. Germline loops: CDR1 DFQATT, CDR2 SNEGSKA (reference sequence). After removal of 3 bases from V and 11 bases from J, the junction contained 20 bases not matched to a gene. This CDR3 comprises 16 residues.

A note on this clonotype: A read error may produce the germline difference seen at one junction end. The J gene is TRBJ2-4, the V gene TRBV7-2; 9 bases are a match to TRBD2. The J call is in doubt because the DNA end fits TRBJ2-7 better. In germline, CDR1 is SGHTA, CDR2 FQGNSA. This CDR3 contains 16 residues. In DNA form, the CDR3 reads TGTGCCGGCAGCTTAGGGGGGGTAGCGGGAGCATACGAGCAGTACTTC. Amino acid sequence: CAGSLGGVAGAYEQYF.

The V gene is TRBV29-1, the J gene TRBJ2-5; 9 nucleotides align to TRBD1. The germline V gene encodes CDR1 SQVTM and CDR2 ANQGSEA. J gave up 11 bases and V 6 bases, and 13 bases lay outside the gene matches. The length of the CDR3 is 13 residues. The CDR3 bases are TGCAGCGTCGCAACAGGGGGCGCGGTCTGGCAGTACTTC. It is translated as CSVATGGAVWQYF.

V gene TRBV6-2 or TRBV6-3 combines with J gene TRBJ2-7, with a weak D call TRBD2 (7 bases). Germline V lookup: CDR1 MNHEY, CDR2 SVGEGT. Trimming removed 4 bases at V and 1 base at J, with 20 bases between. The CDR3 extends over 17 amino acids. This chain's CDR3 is CASSSPRGGGPSYEQYF. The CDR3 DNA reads TGTGCCAGCAGTTCGCCTCGGGGAGGGGGGCCTTCCTACGAGCAGTACTTC.

CDR3 sequence: CSARDRAETEANPDTQYF. As DNA, the CDR3 is TGCAGTGCTAGAGATCGGGCGGAGACTGAAGCCAACCCAGATACGCAGTATTTT. The V call is TRBV20-1, the J call TRBJ2-3; no clear D. The CDR3 is 18 amino acids. Trimming took off 0 bases at V and 4 bases at J, with 23 bases between the two ends. Germline-derived CDR1 and CDR2 are DFQATT and SNEGSKA (reference sequence).

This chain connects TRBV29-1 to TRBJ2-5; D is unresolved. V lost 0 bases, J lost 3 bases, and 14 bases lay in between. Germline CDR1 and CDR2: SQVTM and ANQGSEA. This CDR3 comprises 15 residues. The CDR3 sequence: CSVEDLVSQEETQYF. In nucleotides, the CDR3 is TGCAGCGTTGAAGATCTGGTCAGCCAAGAAGAGACCCAGTACTTC.

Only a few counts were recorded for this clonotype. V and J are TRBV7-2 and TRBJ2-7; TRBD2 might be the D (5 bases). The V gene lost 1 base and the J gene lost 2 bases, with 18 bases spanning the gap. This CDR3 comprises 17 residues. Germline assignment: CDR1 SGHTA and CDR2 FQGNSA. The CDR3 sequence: CASSLGTTRSKPYEQYF. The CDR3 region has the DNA TGTGCCAGCAGCTTAGGCACTACTAGGTCGAAGCCCTACGAGCAGTACTTC. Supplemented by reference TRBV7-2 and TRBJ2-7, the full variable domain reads GAGVSQSPSNKVTEKGKDVELRCDPISGHTALYWYRQSLGQGLEFLIYFQGNSAPDKSGLPSDRFSAERTGGSVSTLTIQRTQQEDSAVYLCASSLGTTRSKPYEQYFGPGTRLTVT.

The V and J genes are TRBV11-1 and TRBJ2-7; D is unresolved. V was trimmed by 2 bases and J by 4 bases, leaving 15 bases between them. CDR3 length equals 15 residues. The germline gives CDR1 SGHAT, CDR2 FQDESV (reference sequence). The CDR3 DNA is TGTGCCAGCAGCTTAAAGGATTTACCGTTTTACGAGCAGTACTTC. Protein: CASSLKDLPFYEQYF.

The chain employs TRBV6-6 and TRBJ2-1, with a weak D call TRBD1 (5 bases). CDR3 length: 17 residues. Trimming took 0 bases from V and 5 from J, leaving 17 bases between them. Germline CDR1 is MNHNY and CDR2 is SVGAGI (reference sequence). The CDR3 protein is CASSYSRGTGDDNEQFF. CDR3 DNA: TGTGCCAGCAGTTACTCGAGAGGAACAGGCGATGACAATGAGCAGTTCTTC.

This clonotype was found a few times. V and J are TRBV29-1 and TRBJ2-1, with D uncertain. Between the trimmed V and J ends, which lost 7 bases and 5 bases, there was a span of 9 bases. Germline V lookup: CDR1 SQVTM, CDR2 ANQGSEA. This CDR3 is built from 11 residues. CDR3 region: CSGRADNEQFF. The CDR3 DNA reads TGCAGCGGTAGGGCGGACAATGAGCAGTTCTTC.

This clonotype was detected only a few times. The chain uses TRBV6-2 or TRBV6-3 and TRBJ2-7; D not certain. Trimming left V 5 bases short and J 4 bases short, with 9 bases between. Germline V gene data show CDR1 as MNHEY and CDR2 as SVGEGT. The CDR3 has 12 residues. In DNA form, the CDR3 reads TGTGCCAGCAGTCGCGTGTGGTACGAGCAGTACTTC. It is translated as CASSRVWYEQYF.